This paragraph covers one T cell receptor beta chain sequence. Its antigen remains unidentified. Per-base quality was not reported, and no clone a single base away is much larger than it. This sample is part of a study of blood T cell repertoires in COVID-19 (dated by TCRdb to the early 2020s). Study-level background: Samples from collaborators originated in the United States, Italy and Spain and spanned both the acute and convalescent phases of COVID-19. The dataset comprised deeply sampled blood TCRbeta repertoires from subjects exposed to, actively infected with, or recovered from COVID-19. The repertoires were made available in a free public database intended to serve as a resource for research on the immune response to SARS-CoV-2. A de-identified subject ID, COVID-19 status, age in years and sex were almost always included in the sample metadata. Samples came from the ongoing ImmuneRACE study (first 160 participants) plus 1,254 subjects from 6 global collaborators. The material from the prospective study consisted of cDNA or gDNA derived from T cells, B-cell-depleted T cells, or PBMCs. Where HLA class I and class II types were available, the types were taken from metadata supplied by the sample provider, not from assay-based typing.

TCRbeta CDR3 regions were amplified from genomic DNA using the immunoSEQ Assay, a bias-controlled multiplex PCR. The authors processed their data as follows. The number of nucleated cells in each sample was estimated by amplification of reference gene primers within the assay. Sequence reads were collapsed and filtered to measure the absolute abundance of every unique TCRbeta CDR3 rearrangement. Productive Simpson clonality was computed per sample as the square root of Simpson's diversity index over productive rearrangements. In TCRdb, the immuneACCESS table is reduced to in-frame sequences with V and J assigned. These tables do not hold every clone; where another copy was compared, an unresolved V gene accounts for under half, and the others remain unexplained. V, J and clone size reflect that table, while D and trimming were determined from the DNA. In this sample the table shows 170,000 or so clones, roughly 87% of which occur a single time. The leading ten clones occupy 7% of the sample.

The CDR1 and CDR2 encoded by the germline V gene are SGHTA and FQGNSA. The germline V end is reduced by 4 bases and the J end by 7 bases; junction bases left unmatched: 10. The CDR3 starts with the cysteine, ends with the phenylalanine, and has 15 residues. CDR3 DNA only is kept here, 45 bases in frame from base 1. The paper's findings and limits, for the study overall: The quantity of clinical and demographic metadata differed by source and by participant and was supplied without curation.

Enrolling through a virtual design, the prospective study's participants ranged in age from roughly 18 to 89 years and lived across about two dozen United States geographic areas. In the prospective study, participants were assigned to cohorts based on the clinical history participants reported in a screening survey and a study questionnaire. Recovered participants in ImmuneRACE Cohort 3 were defined as having two consecutive negative NP/OP PCR tests, clearance from a healthcare professional, or resolution of symptoms. Mobile phlebotomists in the prospective study collected whole blood, serum and a nasopharyngeal or oropharyngeal swab from every participant. Prospective study participants could optionally give additional blood draws and questionnaires over an approximately two-month period. Blood samples from the prospective study were shipped frozen or at room temperature prior to DNA extraction.

This receptor chain uses TRBV7-2 and TRBJ1-5, and TRBD1 matches 7 of the central bases. This TCR derives from a woman between 45 and 60 years old who had recovered from COVID-19. Sequences were obtained from PBMCs or T cells enriched from blood (not recorded which). The DNA is TGTGCCAGCAGCTCCCAAAAGGGGGCCACCCAGCCCCAGCATTTT. It translates as CASSSQKGATQPQHF.